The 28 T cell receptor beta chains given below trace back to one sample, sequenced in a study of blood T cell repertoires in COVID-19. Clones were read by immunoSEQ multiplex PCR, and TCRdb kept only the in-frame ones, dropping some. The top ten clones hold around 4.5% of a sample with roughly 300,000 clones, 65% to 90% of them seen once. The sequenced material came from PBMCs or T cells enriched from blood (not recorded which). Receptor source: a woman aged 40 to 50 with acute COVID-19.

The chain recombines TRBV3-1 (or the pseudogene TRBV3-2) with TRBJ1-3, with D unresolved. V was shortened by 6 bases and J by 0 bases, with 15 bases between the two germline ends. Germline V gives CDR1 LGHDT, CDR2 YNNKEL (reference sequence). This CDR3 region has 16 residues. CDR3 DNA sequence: TGTGCCAGCAGTCGGAGTCAGATGAGCTCTGGAAACACCATATATTTT. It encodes CASSRSQMSSGNTIYF.

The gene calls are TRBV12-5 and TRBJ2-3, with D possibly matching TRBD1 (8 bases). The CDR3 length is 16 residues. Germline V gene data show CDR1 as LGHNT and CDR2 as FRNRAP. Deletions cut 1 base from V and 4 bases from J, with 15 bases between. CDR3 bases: TGTGCTAGTGGTTTGGGTAACAGGGGGGGATCAGATACGCAGTATTTT. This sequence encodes CASGLGNRGGSDTQYF.

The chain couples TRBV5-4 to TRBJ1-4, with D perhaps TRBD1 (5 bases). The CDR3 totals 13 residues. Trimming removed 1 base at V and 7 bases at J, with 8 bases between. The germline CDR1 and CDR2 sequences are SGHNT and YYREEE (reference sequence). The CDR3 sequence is CASSLWGAEKLFF. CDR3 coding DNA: TGTGCCAGCAGCTTGTGGGGCGCTGAAAAACTGTTTTTT.

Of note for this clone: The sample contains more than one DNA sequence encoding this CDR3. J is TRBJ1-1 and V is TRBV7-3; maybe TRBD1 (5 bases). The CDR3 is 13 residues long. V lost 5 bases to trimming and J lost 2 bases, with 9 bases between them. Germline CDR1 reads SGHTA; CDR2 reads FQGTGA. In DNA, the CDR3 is TGTGCCAGCAGCCTCCAGGGTAACACTGAAGCTTTCTTT. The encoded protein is CASSLQGNTEAFF. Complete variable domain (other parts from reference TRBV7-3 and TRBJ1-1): GAGVSQTPSNKVTEKGKYVELRCDPISGHTALYWYRQSLGQGPEFLIYFQGTGAADDSGLPNDRFFAVRPEGSVSTLKIQRTERGDSAVYLCASSLQGNTEAFFGQGTRLTVV.

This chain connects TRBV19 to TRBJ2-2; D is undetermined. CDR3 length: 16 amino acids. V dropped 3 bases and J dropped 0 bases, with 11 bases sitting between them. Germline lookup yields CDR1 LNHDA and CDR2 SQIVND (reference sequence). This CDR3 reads CASSIGTKPNTGELFF. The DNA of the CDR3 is TGTGCCAGTAGTATCGGCACTAAGCCGAACACCGGGGAGCTGTTTTTT.

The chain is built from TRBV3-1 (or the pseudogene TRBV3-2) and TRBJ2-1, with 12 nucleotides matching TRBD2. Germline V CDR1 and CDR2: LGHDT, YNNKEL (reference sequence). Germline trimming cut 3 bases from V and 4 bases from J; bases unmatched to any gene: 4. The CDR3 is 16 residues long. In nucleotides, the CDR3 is TGTGCCAGCAGCCACTCTAGCGGGGGGGCGTACAATGAGCAGTTCTTC. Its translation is CASSHSSGGAYNEQFF.

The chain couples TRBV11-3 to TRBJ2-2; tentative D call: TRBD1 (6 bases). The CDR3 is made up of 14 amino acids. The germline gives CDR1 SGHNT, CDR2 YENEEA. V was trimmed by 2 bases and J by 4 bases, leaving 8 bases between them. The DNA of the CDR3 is TGTGCCAGCAGCTTACACAGGGCCACCGGGGAGCTGTTTTTT. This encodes CASSLHRATGELFF.

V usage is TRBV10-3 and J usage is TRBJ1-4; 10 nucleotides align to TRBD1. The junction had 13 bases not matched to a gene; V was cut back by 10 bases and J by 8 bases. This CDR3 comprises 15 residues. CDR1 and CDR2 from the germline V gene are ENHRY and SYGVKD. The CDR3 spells CATQPGQGPGEKLFF. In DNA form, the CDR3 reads TGTGCCACCCAGCCGGGACAGGGGCCCGGCGAAAAACTGTTTTTT.

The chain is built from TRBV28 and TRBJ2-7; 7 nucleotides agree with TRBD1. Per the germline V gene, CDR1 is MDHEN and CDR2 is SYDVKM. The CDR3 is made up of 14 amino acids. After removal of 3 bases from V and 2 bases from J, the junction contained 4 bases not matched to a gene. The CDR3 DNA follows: TGTGCCAGCAGTTTCCGGGACAGCACCTACGAGCAGTACTTC. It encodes CASSFRDSTYEQYF.

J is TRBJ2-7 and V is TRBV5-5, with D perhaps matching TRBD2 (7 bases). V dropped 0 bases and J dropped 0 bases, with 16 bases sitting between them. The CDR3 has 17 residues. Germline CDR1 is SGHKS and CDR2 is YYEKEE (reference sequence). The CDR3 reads CASSLGGGGAVSYEQYF. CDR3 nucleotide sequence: TGTGCCAGCAGCTTGGGAGGGGGAGGGGCGGTCTCCTACGAGCAGTACTTC.

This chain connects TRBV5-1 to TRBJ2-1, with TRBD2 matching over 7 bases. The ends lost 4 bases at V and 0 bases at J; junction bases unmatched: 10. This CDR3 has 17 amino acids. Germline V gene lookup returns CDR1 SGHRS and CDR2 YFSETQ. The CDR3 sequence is CASSLIAGHSSYNEQFF. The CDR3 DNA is TGCGCCAGCAGCCTCATAGCGGGCCACAGCTCCTACAATGAGCAGTTCTTC.

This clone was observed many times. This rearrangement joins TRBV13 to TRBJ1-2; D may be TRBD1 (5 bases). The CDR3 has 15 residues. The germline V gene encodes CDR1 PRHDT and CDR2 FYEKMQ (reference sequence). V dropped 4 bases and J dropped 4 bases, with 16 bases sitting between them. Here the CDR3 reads CASSSRQTEFYGYTF. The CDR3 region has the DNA TGTGCCAGCAGCTCCCGACAGACGGAATTCTATGGCTACACCTTC. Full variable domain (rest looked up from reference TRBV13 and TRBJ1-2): AAGVIQSPRHLIKEKRETATLKCYPIPRHDTVYWYQQGPGQDPQFLISFYEKMQSDKGSIPDRFSAQQFSDYHSELNMSSLELGDSALYFCASSSRQTEFYGYTFGSGTRLTVV.

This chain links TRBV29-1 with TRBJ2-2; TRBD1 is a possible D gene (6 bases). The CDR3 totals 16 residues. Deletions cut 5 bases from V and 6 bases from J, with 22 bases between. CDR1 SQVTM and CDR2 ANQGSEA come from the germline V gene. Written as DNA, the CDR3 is TGCAGCGTTTTCCAGGGGACACCTCAGGTCGCCGGGGAGCTGTTTTTT. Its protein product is CSVFQGTPQVAGELFF.

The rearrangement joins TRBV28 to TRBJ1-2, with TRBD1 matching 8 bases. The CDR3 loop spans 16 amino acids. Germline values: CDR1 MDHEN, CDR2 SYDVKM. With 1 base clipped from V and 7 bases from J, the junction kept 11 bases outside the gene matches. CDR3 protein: CASSLSGTGLRGGYTF. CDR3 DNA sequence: TGTGCCAGCAGTTTATCCGGGACAGGCTTGCGGGGTGGCTACACCTTC.

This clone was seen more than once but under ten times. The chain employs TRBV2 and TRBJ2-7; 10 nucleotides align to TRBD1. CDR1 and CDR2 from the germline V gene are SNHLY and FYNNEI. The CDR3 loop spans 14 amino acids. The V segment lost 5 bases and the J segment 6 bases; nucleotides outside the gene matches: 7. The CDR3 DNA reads TGTGCCAGCAGTCAGATCGGGACAGGGGTCGAGCAGTACTTC. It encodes CASSQIGTGVEQYF.

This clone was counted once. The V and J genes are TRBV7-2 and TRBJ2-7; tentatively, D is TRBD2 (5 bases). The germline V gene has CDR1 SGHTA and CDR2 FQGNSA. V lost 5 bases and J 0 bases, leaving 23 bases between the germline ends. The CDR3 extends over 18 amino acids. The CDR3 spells CASSLQIGYGVTSYEQYF. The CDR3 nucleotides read TGTGCCAGCAGCCTTCAAATCGGATACGGGGTCACCTCCTACGAGCAGTACTTC.

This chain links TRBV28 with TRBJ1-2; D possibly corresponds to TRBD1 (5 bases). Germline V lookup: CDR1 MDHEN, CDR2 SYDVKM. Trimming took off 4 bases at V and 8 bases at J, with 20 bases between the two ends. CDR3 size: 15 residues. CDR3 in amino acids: CASSWARGTRGGYTF. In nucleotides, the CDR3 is TGTGCCAGCAGTTGGGCCCGCGGGACCCGAGGGGGCTACACCTTC.

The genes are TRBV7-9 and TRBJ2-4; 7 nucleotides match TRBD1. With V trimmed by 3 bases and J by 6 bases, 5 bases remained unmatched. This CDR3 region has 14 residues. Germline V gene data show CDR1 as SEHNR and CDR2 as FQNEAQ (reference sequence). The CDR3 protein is CASSFDRVTNIQYF. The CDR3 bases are TGTGCCAGCAGCTTTGACAGGGTTACAAACATTCAGTACTTC.

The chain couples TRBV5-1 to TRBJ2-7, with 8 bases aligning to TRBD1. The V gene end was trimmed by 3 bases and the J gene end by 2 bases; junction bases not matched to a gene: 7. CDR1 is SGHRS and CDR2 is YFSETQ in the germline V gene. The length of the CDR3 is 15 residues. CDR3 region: CASSSGQGTTYEQYF. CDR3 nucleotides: TGCGCCAGCAGCTCCGGACAGGGTACTACCTACGAGCAGTACTTC.

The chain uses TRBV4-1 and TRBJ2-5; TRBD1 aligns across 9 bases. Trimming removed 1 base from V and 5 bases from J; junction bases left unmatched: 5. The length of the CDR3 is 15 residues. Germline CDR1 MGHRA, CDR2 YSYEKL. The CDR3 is CASSQVGTGRETQYF. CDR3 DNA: TGCGCCAGCAGCCAAGTGGGGACAGGGAGGGAGACCCAGTACTTC.

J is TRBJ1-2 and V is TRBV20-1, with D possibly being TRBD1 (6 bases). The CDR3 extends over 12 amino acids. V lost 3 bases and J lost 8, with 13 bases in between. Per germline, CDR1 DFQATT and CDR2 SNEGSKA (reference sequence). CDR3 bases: TGCAGTGCTAGTGGGGACATGCGGGGCTACACCTTC. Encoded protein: CSASGDMRGYTF.

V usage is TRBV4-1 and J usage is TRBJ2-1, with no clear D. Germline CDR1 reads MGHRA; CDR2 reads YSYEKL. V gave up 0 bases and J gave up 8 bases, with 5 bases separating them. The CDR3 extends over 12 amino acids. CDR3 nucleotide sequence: TGCGCCAGCAGCCAAGATTTCGATGAGCAGTTCTTC. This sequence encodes CASSQDFDEQFF.

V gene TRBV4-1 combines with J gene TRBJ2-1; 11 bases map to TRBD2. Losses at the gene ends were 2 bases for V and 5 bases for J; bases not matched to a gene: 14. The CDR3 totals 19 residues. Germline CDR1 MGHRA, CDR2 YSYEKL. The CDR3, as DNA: TGCGCCAGCAGCCAAAGGGGGGATAGCGGGAGGGCGGTGAACAATGAGCAGTTCTTC. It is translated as CASSQRGDSGRAVNNEQFF.

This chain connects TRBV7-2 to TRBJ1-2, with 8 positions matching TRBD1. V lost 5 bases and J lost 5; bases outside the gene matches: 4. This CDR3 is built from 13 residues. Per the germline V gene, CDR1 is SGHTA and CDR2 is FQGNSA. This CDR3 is CASSPRQGYGYTF. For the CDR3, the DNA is TGTGCCAGCAGCCCCCGACAGGGGTATGGCTACACCTTC.

In DNA form, the CDR3 reads TGTGCCAGTAGTCTCGTCTGGGGACTAGCGGGAGGGCGGGACAATGAGCAGTTCTTC. Amino acid sequence: CASSLVWGLAGGRDNEQFF. V usage is TRBV19 and J usage is TRBJ2-1; 16 bases match TRBD2. V dropped 5 bases and J dropped 5; count of bases not matched to a gene: 12. The CDR3 spans 19 residues. CDR1 is LNHDA and CDR2 is SQIVND in the germline V gene (reference sequence).

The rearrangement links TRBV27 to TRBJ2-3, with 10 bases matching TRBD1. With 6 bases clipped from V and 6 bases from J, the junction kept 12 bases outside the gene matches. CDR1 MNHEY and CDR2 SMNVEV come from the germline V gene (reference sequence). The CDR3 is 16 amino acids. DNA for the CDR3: TGTGCCAGCAGCCCTCTGGGACAGGGGATTTTCGATACGCAGTATTTT. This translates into CASSPLGQGIFDTQYF.

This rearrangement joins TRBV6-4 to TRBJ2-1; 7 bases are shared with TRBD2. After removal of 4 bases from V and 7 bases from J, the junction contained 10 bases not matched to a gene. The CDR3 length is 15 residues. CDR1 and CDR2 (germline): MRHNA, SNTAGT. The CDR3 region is CASSGASGHANEQFF. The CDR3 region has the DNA TGTGCCAGCAGTGGGGCTAGCGGTCATGCGAATGAGCAGTTCTTC.

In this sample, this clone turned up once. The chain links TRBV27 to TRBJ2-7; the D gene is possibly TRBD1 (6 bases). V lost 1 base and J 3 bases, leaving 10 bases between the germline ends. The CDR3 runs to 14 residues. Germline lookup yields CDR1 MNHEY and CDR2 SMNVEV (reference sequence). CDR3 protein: CASSLYTGFYEQYF. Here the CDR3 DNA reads TGTGCCAGCAGTTTATATACAGGGTTCTACGAGCAGTACTTC.